This T cell receptor beta chain was profiled in a study of shared clonotypes between healthy human individuals. Only in-frame clones appear in the TCRdb table, and some are missing; sequencing was by immunoSEQ multiplex PCR. Of a few million clones in the sample, approximately 94% were seen once. Per the germline V gene, CDR1 is SGHAT and CDR2 is FQNNGV. Trimming cost V 6 bases and J 8 bases; bases outside gene matches: 11. The CDR3 length is 16 residues. The sequence came from a man younger than 35 in good health. The chain combines TRBV11-2 with TRBJ2-1; 12 positions agree with TRBD2. Sequenced: naive CD4+ T cells sorted from blood. As to subset: CD45RA+ positively selected. CDR3 loop: CASRPALAGGPDEQFF. The CDR3 DNA follows: TGTGCCAGCAGACCGGCTCTAGCGGGAGGGCCCGATGAGCAGTTCTTC.